This TCR beta chain stems from a study of T-cell memory formation after mild COVID-19. The wider study: TCR clusters were largely donor specific. The study's findings and limits: Clones which contracted sat mainly in CM and EM if CD4+, and in EMRA if CD8+. Later expanders leaned toward CD4+, whereas clones contracting from day 15 to 85 were balanced CD4/CD8.

The V and J ends lost 4 bases and 3 bases respectively, with 15 bases between them. This CDR3 is built from 15 residues. Looked up from germline, CDR1 is SGHVS and CDR2 is FNYEAQ. TCRdb ran MiXCR on the 5' RACE reads and lists one entry per CDR3 protein. The sample yields just under 350,000 distinct CDR3 sequences, roughly 13% seen once. This clonotype came up many times. The antigen remains unidentified. The V call is TRBV7-6, the J call TRBJ2-5, with D possibly being TRBD1 (7 bases). Sequencing used PBMCs or a T cell subset sorted from them (not recorded which). The source is a man between 18 and 35 years old who had mild COVID-19 (a few samples of this study predate the infection). Cell type and time point are not known. The DNA for the CDR3 is TGTGCCAGCAGCTGGAGACAGGGCGGGAAAGAGACCCAGTACTTC. Protein product: CASSWRQGGKETQYF.